This T cell receptor (beta chain) was sequenced during a study of blood T cell repertoires in COVID-19. Across the study: Italy, Spain and the United States were the sources of the convalescent and acute COVID-19 samples. Sources were T cells, B-cell-depleted T cells, or PBMCs; the material itself was cDNA or gDNA.

As originally analysed: The authors estimated nucleated cell counts from reference gene primer amplification. The protocol was immunoSEQ multiplex PCR, while the TCRdb copy is restricted to in-frame clones and leaves out a portion. V, J and clone size are taken as reported in that table, and D and trimming were inferred from the DNA itself. The sample records approximately 100,000 clones, about 90% being singletons. The CDR3 consists of 16 residues. Germline CDR1 KGHDR, CDR2 SFDVKD. The V gene lost 3 bases and the J gene lost 4 bases, with 17 bases spanning the gap. The chain carries TRBV24-1 and TRBJ2-5, with D tentatively TRBD2 (6 bases). The clonotype originates from a human donor in a cohort sampled during active COVID-19. Source material: peripheral blood. The CDR3 reads CATSDVGRERVETQYF. Written as DNA, the CDR3 is TGTGCCACCAGTGATGTAGGACGGGAGAGAGTAGAGACCCAGTACTTC.